This entry describes one TCR beta chain. V shed 0 bases and J shed 4 bases, with 12 bases lying between them. Germline-derived CDR1 and CDR2 are LGHNA and YSLEER. This CDR3 has 15 amino acids. The data were obtained in a study of blood T cell repertoires in COVID-19. Study in general: Researchers got acute and convalescent COVID-19 samples from the United States, Italy and Spain. From T cells, B-cell-depleted T cells, or PBMCs came the material, which was cDNA or gDNA.

Original processing notes: Amplification of reference gene primers provided the estimated nucleated cell counts. Sequencing used immunoSEQ multiplex PCR; TCRdb keeps in-frame clones, though not all of them. V, J and clone size derive from that table, while D and trimming were established from the DNA sequence. The sample yields roughly 230,000 clones, approximately 92% seen once. This chain joins TRBV4-3 and TRBJ2-5; a weak D match, TRBD1 (5 bases). The TCR comes from a woman between 40 and 55 years old who had recovered from COVID-19. Sequenced: peripheral blood. Here the CDR3 DNA reads TGCGCCAGCAGCCAAGAGTTTTACAGGTTAGAGACCCAGTACTTC. As protein: CASSQEFYRLETQYF.